This passage covers 29 T cell receptor beta chains from one sample sequenced in a study of shared clonotypes between healthy human individuals. Profiled with immunoSEQ multiplex PCR; TCRdb holds only in-frame clones, not every one. Of over a million clones listed, roughly 74% are singletons. The sample comprised memory CD4+ T cells from PBMCs. Subset given: CD45RA-negative fraction. All receptors come from a man between 18 and 29 years old in good health. Some clones in this sample may be carry-over from other donors' samples.

V gene TRBV4-2 combines with J gene TRBJ2-1; TRBD2 aligns across 13 bases. V trimming: 2 bases; J trimming: 6 bases; junction bases outside the gene matches: 4. This CDR3 has 16 residues. Germline V gene lookup returns CDR1 LGHNA and CDR2 YNFKEQ. This CDR3 is CASSQPLAGGGNEQFF. CDR3 coding DNA: TGTGCCAGCAGCCAACCACTAGCGGGAGGGGGCAATGAGCAGTTCTTC.

The chain couples TRBV27 to TRBJ2-7; 7 bases line up with TRBD2. Germline CDR1 is MNHEY and CDR2 is SMNVEV (reference sequence). This CDR3 has 16 residues. V shed 0 bases and J 2 bases; nucleotides not matched to a gene: 7. In nucleotides, the CDR3 is TGTGCCAGCAGTTTATCGCGTCTAGCGGATACCTACGAGCAGTACTTC. It is translated as CASSLSRLADTYEQYF.

This clone was recorded once. The V call is TRBV11-2, the J call TRBJ1-1; D is ambiguous. The germline V gene encodes CDR1 SGHAT and CDR2 FQNNGV. The CDR3 has 15 residues. The V and J ends lost 5 bases and 1 base respectively, with 14 bases between them. The CDR3 sequence is CASSHRTNRNTEAFF. The CDR3 DNA reads as TGTGCCAGCAGCCACCGCACAAACCGGAACACTGAAGCTTTCTTT.

The V gene is TRBV6-6, the J gene TRBJ1-1; no clear D. CDR3 length: 13 amino acids. Germline V gene lookup returns CDR1 MNHNY and CDR2 SVGAGI (reference sequence). Trimming took 7 bases from V and 3 from J, leaving 12 bases between them. The CDR3 here is CASIMTRDTEAFF. CDR3 sequence (DNA): TGTGCCAGCATAATGACCCGGGACACTGAAGCTTTCTTT.

The chain couples TRBV11-3 to TRBJ1-2, with D possibly TRBD1 on 5 matching bases. The germline gives CDR1 SGHNT, CDR2 YENEEA. The CDR3 has 15 amino acids. Between the trimmed V and J ends, which lost 4 bases and 4 bases, there was a span of 16 bases. In DNA form, the CDR3 reads TGTGCCAGCAGCTCCGGGACCGGGGGGTCCTATGGCTACACCTTC. This encodes CASSSGTGGSYGYTF.

V usage is TRBV2 and J usage is TRBJ2-1; 7 bases line up with TRBD2. The junction had 8 bases not matched to a gene; V was cut back by 2 bases and J by 16 bases. Germline assignment: CDR1 SNHLY and CDR2 FYNNEI. The CDR3 is 12 residues long. The CDR3 DNA reads TGTGCCAGCAGTGAAACGGGGGGTCCTCAATTCTTC. Amino acid sequence: CASSETGGPQFF. Full variable domain (remainder filled in from reference TRBV2 and TRBJ2-1): EPEVTQTPSHQVTQMGQEVILRCVPISNHLYFYWYRQILGQKVEFLVSFYNNEISEKSEIFDDQFSVERPDGSNFTLKIRSTKLEDSAMYFCASSETGGPQFFGPGTRLTVL.

This clone showed up just a few times. V usage is TRBV19 and J usage is TRBJ2-7; D remains unclear. The germline V and J ends were trimmed by 1 base and 7 bases, with 11 bases remaining between them. In germline, CDR1 is LNHDA, CDR2 SQIVND (reference sequence). CDR3 length: 13 amino acids. CDR3 nucleotide sequence: TGTGCCAGTAGTATAGCAGTCGGCAGGGAGCAGTACTTC. It translates to CASSIAVGREQYF.

The V call is TRBV11-1, the J call TRBJ2-2, with D possibly matching TRBD2 (5 bases). Trimming removed 5 bases at V and 2 bases at J, with 12 bases between. This CDR3 has 15 residues. Germline V CDR1 and CDR2: SGHAT, FQDESV (reference sequence). CDR3 DNA sequence: TGTGCCAGCAGCCACGGGGTCCCAAACACCGGGGAGCTGTTTTTT. Translated: CASSHGVPNTGELFF.

The rearrangement uses TRBV6-1 and TRBJ2-3; no definite D call. In germline, CDR1 is MNHNS, CDR2 SASEGT. V lost 4 bases and J lost 0, with 8 bases in between. The CDR3 covers 14 residues. The CDR3 sequence: CASSAGGSTDTQYF. CDR3 DNA sequence: TGTGCCAGCAGTGCGGGTGGTAGCACAGATACGCAGTATTTT.

V is TRBV4-3 and J is TRBJ1-4; 10 nucleotides agree with TRBD1. Germline CDR1 LGHNA, CDR2 YSLEER. Trimming cost V 8 bases and J 8 bases; bases outside gene matches: 8. The CDR3 is 14 residues long. The CDR3: CASGKGQGTEKLFF. The CDR3 DNA reads TGCGCCAGCGGGAAGGGACAGGGGACAGAAAAACTGTTTTTT.

The chain carries TRBV5-1 and TRBJ2-2; 10 bases agree with TRBD2. The CDR3 contains 17 residues. Germline V gene data show CDR1 as SGHRS and CDR2 as YFSETQ. V was clipped by 0 bases and J by 7 bases; unmatched bases: 9. The CDR3 loop reads CASSLEPSGSFGGELFF. As DNA, the CDR3 is TGCGCCAGCAGCTTGGAGCCTAGCGGGAGTTTCGGCGGGGAGCTGTTTTTT.

This chain joins TRBV29-1 and TRBJ2-1; D remains ambiguous. The CDR3 contains 13 residues. Trimming stripped 4 bases from V and 8 bases from J, with 15 bases between. Germline V gene data show CDR1 as SQVTM and CDR2 as ANQGSEA. CDR3 region: CSVGGSIIDEQFF. For the CDR3, the DNA is TGCAGCGTTGGCGGCAGTATAATAGATGAGCAGTTCTTC.

This clone was detected many times. The rearrangement uses TRBV10-3 and TRBJ2-1, with D tentatively TRBD2 (5 bases). The CDR3 is 19 residues long. Germline V lookup: CDR1 ENHRY, CDR2 SYGVKD. Trimming removed 5 bases at V and 5 bases at J, with 28 bases between. DNA of the CDR3: TGTGCCATCAGTCCTTCCCAAGCGGCTGCTATGGGTAGGCACAATGAGCAGTTCTTC. Translating it yields CAISPSQAAAMGRHNEQFF.

Only one count was recorded for this clone. V and J are TRBV23-1 and TRBJ2-7, with D possibly matching TRBD2 (6 bases). TRBV23-1 is designated an ORF whose function remains uncertain. Trimming took 8 bases from V and 3 from J, leaving 11 bases between them. The CDR3 is 12 amino acids. CDR3: CASPLSGYEQYF. CDR3 nucleotide sequence: TGCGCCAGCCCACTTAGCGGCTACGAGCAGTACTTC.

The J gene is TRBJ1-5, the V gene TRBV28, with 9 bases identical to TRBD1. The CDR3 is made up of 15 amino acids. V lost 6 bases to trimming and J lost 2 bases; unmatched junction nucleotides: 5. The germline V gene has CDR1 MDHEN and CDR2 SYDVKM. CDR3 sequence reads: CASRAQGAGNQPQHF. The CDR3 bases are TGTGCCAGCAGAGCACAGGGGGCGGGCAATCAGCCCCAGCATTTT.

This clone was recorded many times. This chain uses TRBV11-1 with TRBJ1-5, with D hard to call. V lost 3 bases, J lost 3 bases, and 9 bases lay in between. Per the germline V gene, CDR1 is SGHAT and CDR2 is FQDESV (reference sequence). This CDR3 has 14 residues. The CDR3 region is CASSFKTFNQPQHF. Here the CDR3 DNA reads TGTGCCAGCAGCTTTAAGACATTCAATCAGCCCCAGCATTTT. The whole variable domain, filled in from reference TRBV11-1 and TRBJ1-5, reads EAEVAQSPRYKITEKSQAVAFWCDPISGHATLYWYRQILGQGPELLVQFQDESVVDDSQLPKDRFSAERLKGVDSTLKIQPAELGDSAMYLCASSFKTFNQPQHFGDGTRLSIL.

This chain uses TRBV18 with TRBJ1-1; a weak D match, TRBD1 (6 bases). Germline CDR1 is KGHSH and CDR2 is LQKENI. This CDR3 region has 15 residues. Deletions cut 1 base from V and 3 bases from J, with 12 bases between. The CDR3 sequence: CASSPRGLWDTEAFF. The CDR3 nucleotides are TGTGCCAGCTCACCACGGGGGCTGTGGGACACTGAAGCTTTCTTT.

V gene TRBV7-2 combines with J gene TRBJ1-2; D uncertain. Trimming cost V 5 bases and J 7 bases, with 17 bases left between them. This CDR3 is 14 amino acids long. Germline CDR1 SGHTA, CDR2 FQGNSA. CDR3 DNA sequence: TGTGCCAGCAGCCCGCAGTTTGGCCCTGCTGGCTACACCTTC. Protein: CASSPQFGPAGYTF.

Remarks on this clone: A junction boundary mismatches the germline segment, possibly from a read error. This rearrangement joins TRBV20-1 to TRBJ2-7; unclear D gene. Germline V gives CDR1 DFQATT, CDR2 SNEGSKA (reference sequence). The CDR3 covers 10 residues. The CDR3 reads CSASSNEQYF. The CDR3 coding sequence is TGCAGTGCTAGCTCCAACGAGCAGTACTTC.

The chain carries TRBV5-4 and TRBJ2-3; D may be TRBD2 (6 bases). The CDR3 runs to 14 residues. Between the trimmed V and J ends, which lost 4 bases and 3 bases, there was a span of 12 bases. CDR1 is SGHNT, CDR2 YYREEE, per germline (reference sequence). Here the CDR3 reads CASSPARGTDTQYF. CDR3 sequence (DNA): TGTGCCAGCAGCCCGGCCCGGGGGACAGATACGCAGTATTTT.

The chain has TRBV9 and TRBJ2-7; D is possibly TRBD2 (5 bases). The CDR3 sequence is 16 residues long. V lost 0 bases to trimming and J lost 6 bases, with 19 bases between them. Germline V lookup: CDR1 SGDLS, CDR2 YYNGEE. The CDR3 region has the DNA TGTGCCAGCAGCGTAGCTACGGGAATGGCGGGTGCCGAGCAGTACTTC. It yields the protein CASSVATGMAGAEQYF.

This clone was observed a single time. The J gene is TRBJ2-1, the V gene TRBV7-9; TRBD2 agrees at 10 bases. V trimming: 5 bases; J trimming: 9 bases; junction bases outside the gene matches: 13. The germline CDR1 and CDR2 sequences are SEHNR and FQNEAQ (reference sequence). This CDR3 region has 16 residues. In DNA, the CDR3 is TGTGCCAGCAGCCCCAAGACTAGCGGGCCTACCCCTGAGCAGTTCTTC. Translating it yields CASSPKTSGPTPEQFF.

In its sample, this clone was seen once. The chain has TRBV5-1 and TRBJ1-2; 11 bases are shared with TRBD1. Losses at the gene ends were 0 bases for V and 7 bases for J; bases not matched to a gene: 5. This CDR3 comprises 15 residues. Germline assignment: CDR1 SGHRS and CDR2 YFSETQ. This CDR3 reads CASSLEGTGGSGYTF. The CDR3 DNA reads TGCGCCAGCAGCTTGGAGGGGACAGGGGGAAGTGGCTACACCTTC.

The chain is built from TRBV29-1 and TRBJ1-2; TRBD1 might be the D (6 bases). Trimming took off 7 bases at V and 6 bases at J, with 12 bases between the two ends. The CDR3 sequence is 11 residues long. Germline assignment: CDR1 SQVTM and CDR2 ANQGSEA. DNA of the CDR3: TGCAGCGCCAGAGGGGGGGATGGCTACACCTTC. Translation: CSARGGDGYTF.

The gene calls are TRBV6-6 and TRBJ2-6; D is unresolved. Germline-derived CDR1 and CDR2 are MNHNY and SVGAGI (reference sequence). The CDR3 consists of 14 residues. The V gene lost 0 bases and the J gene lost 2 bases, with 2 bases spanning the gap. This chain's CDR3 is CASSYSTGANVLTF. CDR3 sequence (DNA): TGTGCCAGCAGTTACTCGACTGGGGCCAACGTCCTGACTTTC.

Regarding this clone: In the same sample, other DNA sequences code for this CDR3. The rearrangement uses TRBV10-3 and TRBJ2-3, with D hard to call. This CDR3 contains 13 residues. V was cut by 0 bases and J by 4 bases, with 5 bases left in between. Germline assignment: CDR1 ENHRY and CDR2 SYGVKD. The CDR3 DNA follows: TGTGCCATCAGTGAGTCAAGGGCAGATACGCAGTATTTT. It yields the protein CAISESRADTQYF.

This sequence joins TRBV28 and TRBJ2-2; 7 bases match TRBD1. Unmatched junction bases numbered 8, after V lost 4 bases and J lost 0 bases. This CDR3 region has 17 residues. CDR1 and CDR2 (germline): MDHEN, SYDVKM. The CDR3 spells CASSSSSGQANTGELFF. CDR3 nucleotide sequence: TGTGCCAGCAGTTCGAGCTCCGGACAGGCGAACACCGGGGAGCTGTTTTTT.

V usage is TRBV5-1 and J usage is TRBJ2-5; D is undetermined. The CDR3 consists of 16 residues. CDR1 is SGHRS, CDR2 YFSETQ, per germline. V shed 4 bases and J shed 1 base, with 17 bases lying between them. The DNA for the CDR3 is TGCGCCAGCAGCCTCCTGGCGTCGGCCATCCAAGAGACCCAGTACTTC. Translating it yields CASSLLASAIQETQYF.

With respect to this clone: The same CDR3 also results from other DNA sequences found in this sample. The chain combines TRBV18 with TRBJ2-5; D gene uncertain. From germline, CDR1 is KGHSH and CDR2 LQKENI. V was clipped by 3 bases and J by 5 bases, with 7 bases between them. The CDR3 sequence is 12 residues long. The DNA for the CDR3 is TGTGCCAGCTCACCGGGCCTTGAGACCCAGTACTTC. It is translated as CASSPGLETQYF.